This T cell receptor (beta chain) emerged from a study of tumor and adjacent non-tumor tissue in lung cancer. Across the whole study: Samples averaged around 4 million productive TCRbeta reads each.

Points from the study as a whole: In normal lung, the top 100 clones were significantly more dominant than in tumor. TCR diversity was significantly greater in tumor than normal lung tissue.

A modified ARM-PCR protocol with three rounds of nested PCR amplified TCRbeta. TCRdb passed the multiplex PCR reads through MiXCR, listing each CDR3 protein once. The table includes over 100,000 distinct CDR3 sequences, 50% to 70% detected once. No cell sorting was done before RNA was extracted from the tissue. More than 3 cm separated this lung sample from the edge of the tumor. The CDR3 runs to 11 residues. Per germline, CDR1 SQVTM and CDR2 ANQGSEA. This clonotype was found a few times. Its antigen is still unknown. The chain has TRBV29-1 and TRBJ2-7; maybe TRBD1 (5 bases). This sequence originates from a man aged 55 to 70 with non-small cell lung cancer. The material sequenced was distant non-tumor lung tissue. The CDR3 loop is CSVEQAYEQYF. DNA for the CDR3: TGCAGTGTCGAACAGGCTTACGAGCAGTACTTC.